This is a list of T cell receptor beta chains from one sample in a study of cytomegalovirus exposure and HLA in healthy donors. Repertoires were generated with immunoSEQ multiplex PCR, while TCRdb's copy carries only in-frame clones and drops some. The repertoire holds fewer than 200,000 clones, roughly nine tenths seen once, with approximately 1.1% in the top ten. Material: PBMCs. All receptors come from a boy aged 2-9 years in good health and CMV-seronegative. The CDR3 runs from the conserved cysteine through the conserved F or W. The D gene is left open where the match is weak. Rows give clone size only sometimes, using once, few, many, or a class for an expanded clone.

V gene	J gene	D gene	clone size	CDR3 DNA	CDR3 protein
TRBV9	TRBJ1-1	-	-	TGTGCCAGCAGCGTAGGGGGGGAGGTAGGGGCTTTCTTT	CASSVGGEVGAFF
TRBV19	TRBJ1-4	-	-	TGTGCCAGCGCCAGGGGTCCTTGGGAAAAACTGTTTTTT	CASARGPWEKLFF
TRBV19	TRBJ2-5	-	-	TGTGCCAGTAGTATAGGGGACTCCGCGGCCCAGTACTTC	CASSIGDSAAQYF
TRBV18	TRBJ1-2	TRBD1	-	TGTGCCAGCTCCCCCGGGACAGACTATGGCTACACCTTC	CASSPGTDYGYTF
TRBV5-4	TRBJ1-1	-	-	TGTGCCAGCAGCTTGGGCGTCAACACTGAAGCTTTCTTT	CASSLGVNTEAFF
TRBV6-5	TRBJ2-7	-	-	TGTGCCAGCAGTGAGAGTGGCCGGACGGGGATGTACTTC	CASSESGRTGMYF
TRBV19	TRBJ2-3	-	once	TGTGCCAGTAGTATATCAGGGTTTACAGATACGCAGTATTTT	CASSISGFTDTQYF
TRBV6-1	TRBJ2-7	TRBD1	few	TGTGCCAGCAGTGAAGCGGCAGGGGGTCCCTACGAGCAGTACTTC	CASSEAAGGPYEQYF
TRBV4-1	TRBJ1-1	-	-	TGCGCCAGCAGCCAGGTGATCCGGGTGGAGACTGAAGCTTTCTTT	CASSQVIRVETEAFF
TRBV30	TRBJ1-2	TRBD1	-	TGTGCCTGGACAGGGGGCGGCTATGGCTACACCTTC	CAWTGGGYGYTF
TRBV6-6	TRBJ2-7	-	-	TGTGCCAGCAGTGGGCCGGGCAGGGCCTCCTACGAGCAGTACTTC	CASSGPGRASYEQYF
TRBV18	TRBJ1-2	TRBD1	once	TGTGCCAGCTCACAGGGGACAGCCTATGGCTACACCTTC	CASSQGTAYGYTF
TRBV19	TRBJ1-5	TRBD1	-	TGTGCCAGTAGCCGGCAGGGGGCTCTCAGCAATCAGCCCCAGCATTTT	CASSRQGALSNQPQHF
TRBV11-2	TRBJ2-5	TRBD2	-	TGTGCCAGCAGCGCCCGGACTAGCGGAGAGACCCAGTACTTC	CASSARTSGETQYF
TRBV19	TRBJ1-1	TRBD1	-	TGTGCCAGTAGTATCAAGACAGGGGTGGGGACTGAAGCTTTCTTT	CASSIKTGVGTEAFF
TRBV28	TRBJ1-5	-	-	TGTGCCAGCAGTTTATCTGGGACTTCGCATCAGCCCCAGCATTTT	CASSLSGTSHQPQHF
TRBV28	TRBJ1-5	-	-	TGTGCCAGCAGTTTCGTAAGCAATCAGCCCCAGCATTTT	CASSFVSNQPQHF
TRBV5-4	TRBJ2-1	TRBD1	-	TGTGCCAGCAGCACTCCGGGACAGGGGTTCAATGAGCAGTTCTTC	CASSTPGQGFNEQFF
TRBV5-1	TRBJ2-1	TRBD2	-	TGCGCCAGCAGCTTGGTGCTTAGCGGGGTTGAGCAGTTCTTC	CASSLVLSGVEQFF
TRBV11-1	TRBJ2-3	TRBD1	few	TGTGCCAGCAGCTCCAAGAGGGACAGGGTGACAGATACGCAGTATTTT	CASSSKRDRVTDTQYF
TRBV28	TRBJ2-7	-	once	TGTGCCAGCAGTGCGTGGGGCTCAACCTACGAGCAGTACTTC	CASSAWGSTYEQYF
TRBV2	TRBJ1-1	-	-	TGTGCCAGCATTCCCTGGAGAGGCGACACTGAAGCTTTCTTT	CASIPWRGDTEAFF
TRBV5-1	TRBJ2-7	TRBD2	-	TGCGCCAGCAGCTTTAGCGGGAGAAGTTCGGACGAGCAGTACTTC	CASSFSGRSSDEQYF
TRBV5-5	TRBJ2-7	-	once	TGTGCCAGCAGCTGGGCACGGACAAGGTCCGTCTTCTCCTACGAGCAGTACTTC	CASSWARTRSVFSYEQYF
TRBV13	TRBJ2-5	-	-	TGTGCCAGCAGCTTAGGCAGGGAAGCAACCGAAGGACAAGAGACCCAGTACTTC	CASSLGREATEGQETQYF
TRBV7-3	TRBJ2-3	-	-	TGTGCCAGCAGTCTAAGGGGCTACCCAGATACGCAGTATTTT	CASSLRGYPDTQYF
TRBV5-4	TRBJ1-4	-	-	TGTGCCAGCAGCTTGCTGGGGCTCGGAAGTGAAAAACTGTTTTTT	CASSLLGLGSEKLFF
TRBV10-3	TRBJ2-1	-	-	TGTGCCATCAGTGAGAGGACAGTCCACTACAATGAGCAGTTCTTC	CAISERTVHYNEQFF
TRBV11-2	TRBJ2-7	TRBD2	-	TGTGCCAGCAGTCAACTAGCGGGGCCCTACGAGCAGTACTTC	CASSQLAGPYEQYF
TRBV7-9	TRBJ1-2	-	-	TGTGCCAGCAGCCCCCCCTCCTTC	CASSPPSF
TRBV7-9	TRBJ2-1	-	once	TGTGCCAGCAGCCCCCCCAGGGTCGTAGGTGAGCAGTTCTTC	CASSPPRVVGEQFF
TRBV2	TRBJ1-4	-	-	TGTGCCAGCGCATCCGGGTCTAGGGAAAAACTGTTTTTT	CASASGSREKLFF
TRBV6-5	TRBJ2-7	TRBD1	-	TGTGCCGCCGGGACAGGATTATACGAGCAGTACTTC	CAAGTGLYEQYF
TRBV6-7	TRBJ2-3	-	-	TGTGCCAGCAGCCTTAAGCTCCGGGACAGGGGGGTTACACTAGCGGGGGGTACGCAGTATTTT	CASSLKLRDRGVTLAGGTQYF
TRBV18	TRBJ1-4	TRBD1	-	TGTGCCAGCTCACCAAGGGACAGCGTTTTTCTAGAGCCTAAAAAACTGTTTTTT	CASSPRDSVFLEPKKLFF
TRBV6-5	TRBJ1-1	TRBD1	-	TGTGCCAGCAGTCCCACAGGGGTCAACACTGAAGCTTTCTTT	CASSPTGVNTEAFF
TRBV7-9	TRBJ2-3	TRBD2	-	TGTGCCAGCAGCCCTAGCGGGGGGACAGATACGCAGTATTTT	CASSPSGGTDTQYF
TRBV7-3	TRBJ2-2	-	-	TGTGCCAGCAGCAAAATACACAGGGCCCCCCCCGGGGAGCTGTTTTTT	CASSKIHRAPPGELFF
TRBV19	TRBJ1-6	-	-	TGTGCCAGTAGTATAGGGACGGGAAGCAATTCACCCCTCCACTTT	CASSIGTGSNSPLHF
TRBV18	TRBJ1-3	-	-	TGTGCCAGCTCGGAAACTACTGGAAACACCATATATTTT	CASSETTGNTIYF
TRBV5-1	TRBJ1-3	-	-	TGCGCCAGCTCACCGGGGGTACCTGGAAACACCATATATTTT	CASSPGVPGNTIYF
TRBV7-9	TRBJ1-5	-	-	TGTGCCAGCAGCTCACCGACCAACCCAGGGCAGCCCCAGCATTTT	CASSSPTNPGQPQHF